This T cell receptor (beta chain) was recovered during a study of graft-versus-host responses after intestinal transplantation. About the research overall: Isolated intestinal, liver-intestinal, or multivisceral transplants were what recipients had. Tacrolimus and steroids were given for about three years to all recipients after anti-thymocyte globulin induction.

Remarks on this clone: The antigen is unknown.

V was cut by 2 bases and J by 1 base, with 6 bases left in between. Germline CDR1 is MNHEY and CDR2 is SMNVEV (reference sequence). The CDR3 extends over 13 amino acids. Some clones are missing from TCRdb's copy, which holds only in-frame ones; the method was immunoSEQ multiplex PCR. Of roughly 100,000 clones listed, 85% to 95% were seen once; the top ten hold around 0.07%. General study findings and limits: Recipient marrow contained GvH clones, some of which appeared first in ileum or blood. Patients with graft-donor T cell macrochimerism had high graft-versus-host to host-versus-graft clonal ratios in allografts.

The clonotype originates from a human donor who was the organ donor for an intestinal transplant. Sequenced material: unstimulated CD8+ T cells sorted from spleen or lymph node cells, taken before transplant. This sequence joins TRBV27 and TRBJ2-7; D call uncertain. The CDR3, as DNA: TGTGCCAGCAGTTTACAGGTATCCTACGAGCAGTACTTC. Translating it yields CASSLQVSYEQYF.